Each of the 28 T cell receptor beta chains below was sequenced from the same sample in a study of PD-1 blockade in classical Hodgkin lymphoma (dated by TCRdb to 2019 to 2021). Receptor amplification or capture employed the immunoSEQ multiplex PCR assay. TCRdb carries this immuneACCESS record with in-frame sequences only. Its versions omit some clonotypes, under half of them owing to an unresolved V gene in the studies checked, with the rest unexplained. This sample lists tens of thousands of clones; nearly 95% were detected once. The biggest ten clones account for around 3.9% of the sample. Reading the label with the study, this specimen's time point is: newly diagnosed, previously untreated cHL patient sample. Sequenced sample: peripheral blood mononuclear cells (PBMCs). These receptors all stem from a human donor with classical Hodgkin lymphoma.

The chain links TRBV7-3 to TRBJ1-5, with 7 bases matching TRBD1. The germline CDR1 and CDR2 sequences are SGHTA and FQGTGA. The CDR3 is 14 amino acids. With V trimmed by 2 bases and J by 2 bases, 0 bases remained unmatched. The CDR3: CASSLGQGNQPQHF. The CDR3 nucleotides are TGTGCCAGCAGCTTAGGACAGGGCAATCAGCCCCAGCATTTT.

V is TRBV15 and J is TRBJ2-2; no definite D call. Germline CDR1 reads LNHNV; CDR2 reads YYDKDF (reference sequence). The CDR3 has 12 residues. Deletions cut 1 base from V and 7 bases from J, with 4 bases between. The CDR3 loop is CATSRVGGELFF. The CDR3 DNA is TGTGCCACCAGCAGAGTAGGCGGGGAGCTGTTTTTT.

This clone was recorded once. One junction end does not reproduce the germline sequence, and a read error may be involved. The chain combines TRBV7-2 with TRBJ2-1; maybe TRBD2 (6 bases). Germline-derived CDR1 and CDR2 are SGHTA and FQGNSA. The CDR3 length is 12 residues. The CDR3 DNA reads as TGTGCCAGCAGCCTAGCGCTCGATGAGCAGTTCTTC. This encodes CASSLALDEQFF.

The table lists this clone with a count of one. This sequence joins TRBV28 and TRBJ2-2; 12 bases line up with TRBD2. The V gene end was trimmed by 6 bases and the J gene end by 3 bases; junction bases not matched to a gene: 5. Germline CDR1 and CDR2: MDHEN and SYDVKM. The CDR3 covers 16 residues. CDR3 in amino acids: CASRPLAGGHTGELFF. The CDR3 region has the DNA TGTGCCAGCAGACCCCTAGCGGGAGGGCACACCGGGGAGCTGTTTTTT. Based on the CDR3 plus reference TRBV28 and TRBJ2-2, the full variable domain is DVKVTQSSRYLVKRTGEKVFLECVQDMDHENMFWYRQDPGLGLRLIYFSYDVKMKEKGDIPEGYSVSREKKERFSLILESASTNQTSMYLCASRPLAGGHTGELFFGEGSRLTVL.

This sequence joins TRBV7-8 and TRBJ1-5, with D possibly TRBD1 on 5 matching bases. CDR3 size: 15 residues. Trimming cost V 5 bases and J 2 bases, with 13 bases left between them. Germline-derived CDR1 and CDR2 are SGHVS and FQNEAQ. The CDR3 sequence: CASSRQGVGNQPQHF. The DNA for the CDR3 is TGTGCCAGCAGCCGTCAGGGTGTGGGCAATCAGCCCCAGCATTTT.

This clone has just a few counts. This chain links TRBV5-6 with TRBJ2-5; TRBD2 matches 11 bases. CDR1 is SGHDT and CDR2 is YYEEEE in the germline V gene. The CDR3 consists of 13 residues. Trimming at V came to 4 bases and at J to 9 bases, leaving 5 bases not matched to a gene. The CDR3 DNA is TGTGCCAGCAGCATAGCGGGGGGGATGGCCCAGTACTTC. Its protein is CASSIAGGMAQYF. The entire variable domain, with the rest obtained from reference TRBV5-6 and TRBJ2-5, is as follows: DAGVTQSPTHLIKTRGQQVTLRCSPKSGHDTVSWYQQALGQGPQFIFQYYEEEERQRGNFPDRFSGHQFPNYSSELNVNALLLGDSALYLCASSIAGGMAQYFGPGTRLLVL.

V gene TRBV29-1 combines with J gene TRBJ2-3; TRBD2 matches at 8 bases. Trimming cost V 3 bases and J 5 bases; bases outside gene matches: 7. From germline, CDR1 is SQVTM and CDR2 ANQGSEA. The CDR3 is made up of 14 amino acids. The CDR3 DNA follows: TGCAGCGTTGACGGGGGGGCGACCGGAGATACGCAGTATTTT. Protein: CSVDGGATGDTQYF.

Here the CDR3 reads CASSSTGAGPQHF. DNA of the CDR3: TGTGCCAGCAGCTCGACAGGGGCGGGGCCCCAGCATTTT. V and J are TRBV7-6 and TRBJ1-5; 8 bases fit TRBD1. The V and J ends lost 4 bases and 9 bases, in that order; junction bases with no gene match: 5. The CDR3 loop spans 13 amino acids. CDR1 is SGHVS and CDR2 is FNYEAQ in the germline V gene.

This clone appeared once. The chain joins TRBV7-2 to TRBJ2-7, with 7 nucleotides matching TRBD1. This CDR3 is built from 13 residues. The trim removed 3 bases at V and 4 bases at J, leaving 3 bases unmatched. Germline CDR1 reads SGHTA; CDR2 reads FQGNSA. This CDR3 reads CASSLTGPYEQYF. For the CDR3, the DNA is TGTGCCAGCAGCTTGACAGGGCCTTACGAGCAGTACTTC. The variable domain in full, completed from reference TRBV7-2 and TRBJ2-7, reads GAGVSQSPSNKVTEKGKDVELRCDPISGHTALYWYRQSLGQGLEFLIYFQGNSAPDKSGLPSDRFSAERTGGSVSTLTIQRTQQEDSAVYLCASSLTGPYEQYFGPGTRLTVT.

The chain employs TRBV7-8 and TRBJ2-1; 12 bases agree with TRBD2. Germline CDR1 and CDR2: SGHVS and FQNEAQ. V lost 4 bases and J lost 0; bases outside the gene matches: 4. This CDR3 is 17 amino acids long. CDR3 sequence: CASSSGLAGSSYNEQFF. The CDR3 DNA follows: TGTGCCAGCAGCTCGGGACTAGCGGGCAGCTCCTACAATGAGCAGTTCTTC.

This rearrangement joins TRBV10-3 to TRBJ2-1; D uncertain. The germline CDR1 and CDR2 sequences are ENHRY and SYGVKD. There are 16 residues in the CDR3. The V gene lost 3 bases and the J gene lost 2 bases, with 14 bases spanning the gap. The CDR3 DNA is TGTGCCATCAGTGAATTAGGGCGATCCCCCTACAATGAGCAGTTCTTC. Its protein product is CAISELGRSPYNEQFF.

The chain combines TRBV19 with TRBJ2-7; 9 nucleotides line up with TRBD1. The CDR3 runs 15 residues. The junction had 7 bases not matched to a gene; V was cut back by 4 bases and J by 3 bases. The germline gives CDR1 LNHDA, CDR2 SQIVND (reference sequence). The CDR3 sequence is CASSTPGQGRYEQYF. The CDR3 bases are TGTGCCAGTAGTACGCCGGGACAGGGCCGCTACGAGCAGTACTTC.

The CDR3 nucleotides read TGTGCCAGCAGCCCGGGCCTAAATGAGCAGTTCTTC. As protein: CASSPGLNEQFF. The V call is TRBV14, the J call TRBJ2-1; D gene unclear. Trimming took 4 bases from V and 7 from J, leaving 8 bases between them. Per germline, CDR1 SGHDN and CDR2 FVKESK. This CDR3 is 12 amino acids long.

This chain links TRBV28 with TRBJ1-5; 7 bases align to TRBD1. Germline-derived CDR1 and CDR2 are MDHEN and SYDVKM. The CDR3 runs 14 residues. V lost 6 bases to trimming and J lost 3 bases; unmatched junction nucleotides: 5. CDR3 DNA sequence: TGTGCCAGCAGAAGACAGGGCTTCAATCAGCCCCAGCATTTT. It is translated as CASRRQGFNQPQHF.

V and J are TRBV7-9 and TRBJ2-7; D remains ambiguous. The CDR3 consists of 14 residues. Germline values: CDR1 SEHNR, CDR2 FQNEAQ (reference sequence). Trimming removed 1 base at V and 4 bases at J, with 11 bases between. CDR3 region: CASSLVGSFYEQYF. CDR3 nucleotide sequence: TGTGCCAGCAGCTTAGTAGGCAGCTTTTACGAGCAGTACTTC.

This clone was seen a single time. This sequence joins TRBV28 and TRBJ2-7, with TRBD1 matching 8 bases. The J segment lost 3 bases and the V segment lost 6 bases, leaving 4 bases of the junction unmatched. This CDR3 spans 13 amino acids. CDR1 MDHEN and CDR2 SYDVKM come from the germline V gene. Here the CDR3 DNA reads TGTGCCAGCAGCAAACAGGGGGTCTACGAGCAGTACTTC. Translating it yields CASSKQGVYEQYF.

The chain has TRBV7-9 and TRBJ2-2; weak D call: TRBD1 (5 bases). This CDR3 has 16 amino acids. Trimming took off 5 bases at V and 2 bases at J, with 15 bases between the two ends. The V gene's germline CDR1 is SEHNR and CDR2 FQNEAQ (reference sequence). In DNA form, the CDR3 reads TGTGCCAGCAGCCCAACTCAGGGAAAAAACACCGGGGAGCTGTTTTTT. It is translated as CASSPTQGKNTGELFF.

In its sample, this clone was seen a few times. V and J are TRBV5-6 and TRBJ2-6; D is possibly TRBD2 (5 bases). Germline V gene lookup returns CDR1 SGHDT and CDR2 YYEEEE. This CDR3 has 15 residues. Trimming shortened V by 1 base and J by 1 base, and 6 bases separated the two germline ends. The CDR3 sequence is CASSLPGSGANVLTF. The CDR3 nucleotides read TGTGCCAGCAGCTTGCCGGGATCTGGGGCCAACGTCCTGACTTTC.

The J gene is TRBJ2-1, the V gene TRBV23-1, with a weak D call TRBD1 (6 bases). TRBV23-1 qualifies as an ORF whose function is uncertain. The CDR3 has 19 residues. With 4 bases removed from V and 4 bases from J, the gap between germline ends came to 26 bases. The CDR3 DNA reads as TGCGCCAGCAGTCGTGTGTGGGCAGGGGATTTCTTCCTATACAATGAGCAGTTCTTC. Amino acid sequence: CASSRVWAGDFFLYNEQFF.

V is TRBV19 and J is TRBJ2-3; D gene uncertain. The CDR3 totals 14 residues. Trimming removed 4 bases at V and 0 bases at J, with 8 bases between. Germline CDR1 reads LNHDA; CDR2 reads SQIVND (reference sequence). CDR3 sequence reads: CASSNLRSTDTQYF. Here the CDR3 DNA reads TGTGCCAGTAGTAATTTGCGGAGCACAGATACGCAGTATTTT. Using reference TRBV19 and TRBJ2-3 for the parts outside the CDR3, the full variable domain is DGGITQSPKYLFRKEGQNVTLSCEQNLNHDAMYWYRQDPGQGLRLIYYSQIVNDFQKGDIAEGYSVSREKKESFPLTVTSAQKNPTAFYLCASSNLRSTDTQYFGPGTRLTVL.

The chain uses TRBV13 and TRBJ1-6; possibly TRBD1 for D (5 bases). Trimming removed 2 bases at V and 10 bases at J, with 12 bases between. Germline CDR1 and CDR2: PRHDT and FYEKMQ (reference sequence). This CDR3 spans 14 amino acids. The DNA of the CDR3 is TGTGCCAGCAGCTTATCCAGGGTAGTATCACCCCTCCACTTT. Its translation is CASSLSRVVSPLHF.

The chain has TRBV5-5 and TRBJ1-4; 7 bases agree with TRBD1. The CDR3 sequence is 13 residues long. Trimming at V came to 2 bases and at J to 12 bases, leaving 7 bases not matched to a gene. The germline CDR1 and CDR2 sequences are SGHKS and YYEKEE (reference sequence). CDR3 coding DNA: TGTGCCAGCAGCTTTGACAGGGCGAGGGAACTGTTTTTT. This encodes CASSFDRARELFF.

The gene calls are TRBV7-9 and TRBJ2-3; 10 nucleotides match TRBD2. Germline loops: CDR1 SEHNR, CDR2 FQNEAQ (reference sequence). This CDR3 has 15 residues. The J segment lost 2 bases and the V segment lost 4 bases, leaving 3 bases of the junction unmatched. As DNA, the CDR3 is TGTGCCAGCAGCTCAGGACTAGCGGACACAGATACGCAGTATTTT. Encoded protein: CASSSGLADTDTQYF. The whole variable domain, remainder taken from reference TRBV7-9 and TRBJ2-3, is DTGVSQNPRHKITKRGQNVTFRCDPISEHNRLYWYRQTLGQGPEFLTYFQNEAQLEKSRLLSDRFSAERPKGSFSTLEIQRTEQGDSAMYLCASSSGLADTDTQYFGPGTRLTVL.

The V call is TRBV19, the J call TRBJ1-3; 9 nucleotides line up with TRBD1. This CDR3 comprises 16 residues. CDR1 is LNHDA, CDR2 SQIVND, per germline (reference sequence). V lost 7 bases and J lost 4; bases outside the gene matches: 11. CDR3 region: CASIRTGDRSGNTIYF. In DNA, the CDR3 is TGTGCCAGTATCCGGACAGGGGATCGCTCCGGAAACACCATATATTTT.

In its sample, this clone was seen once. The chain links TRBV7-2 to TRBJ2-7, with 11 nucleotides matching TRBD2. The J segment lost 2 bases and the V segment lost 2 bases, leaving 11 bases of the junction unmatched. The CDR3 length is 18 residues. CDR1 and CDR2 (germline): SGHTA, FQGNSA. The CDR3 loop reads CASSLRRLAGGSAYEQYF. The CDR3 DNA follows: TGTGCCAGCAGCTTAAGAAGGCTAGCGGGAGGTAGTGCCTACGAGCAGTACTTC.

V is TRBV7-2 and J is TRBJ1-5; weak D call: TRBD1 (5 bases). V lost 3 bases to trimming and J lost 7 bases, with 22 bases between them. CDR1 and CDR2 (germline): SGHTA, FQGNSA. The length of the CDR3 is 17 residues. CDR3 sequence reads: CASSLRGTGTSLQPQHF. The CDR3 DNA sequence: TGTGCCAGCAGCTTGCGCGGAACCGGGACCTCTCTCCAGCCCCAGCATTTT.

J is TRBJ1-1 and V is TRBV18; the D gene is possibly TRBD1 (6 bases). Between the trimmed V and J ends, which lost 6 bases and 0 bases, there was a span of 11 bases. The CDR3 runs to 14 residues. Germline values: CDR1 KGHSH, CDR2 LQKENI. The DNA of the CDR3 is TGTGCCAGCTCCAGGGACATCGTGAACACTGAAGCTTTCTTT. This codes for CASSRDIVNTEAFF.

The chain has TRBV9 and TRBJ2-1; D gene unclear. Germline values: CDR1 SGDLS, CDR2 YYNGEE. The ends were cut back, 0 bases at V and 8 bases at J, with 18 bases in the middle. The CDR3 is 16 amino acids. The CDR3 DNA sequence: TGTGCCAGCAGCGTAGGATCCGCACTCCCACAAGATGAGCAGTTCTTC. It specifies CASSVGSALPQDEQFF.